Listed below are T cell receptor beta chains from one sample, sequenced in a study of OX40 agonist ivuxolimab in advanced cancers. Assay used: immunoSEQ multiplex PCR; TCRdb lists only in-frame clones, some missing. This sample yields 60,000 to 80,000 clones, of which about 84% are seen a single time; over 4% belongs to the top ten. Specimen: CD4+ or CD8+ T cells sorted from blood, collected in a trial of the OX40 agonist ivuxolimab. These receptors all come from an adult with an advanced solid tumor such as melanoma, head and neck, liver or kidney cancer. The CDR3 runs from the conserved cysteine through the conserved F or W. D genes are given only for firm matches. Some rows mark clone size as missing; the rest say once, few, many or name a class of expanded clone.

CDR3 DNA: TGTGCCAGCTCACTCTTACAGAGCTCTGGGGCCAACGTCCTGACTTTC
CDR3 protein: CASSLLQSSGANVLTF
CDR3 length: 16
D gene: .
J gene: TRBJ2-6
V gene: TRBV18
clone size: once

CDR3 DNA: TGTGCCAGCAGCTTAATTGACGGCCACACAGATACGCAGTATTTT
CDR3 protein: CASSLIDGHTDTQYF
CDR3 length: 15
D gene: .
J gene: TRBJ2-3
V gene: TRBV7-3
clone size: .

CDR3 DNA: TGTGCCACCAGCCTTAGGGGGCGTTATGGCTACACCTTC
CDR3 protein: CATSLRGRYGYTF
CDR3 length: 13
D gene: TRBD1
J gene: TRBJ1-2
V gene: TRBV15
clone size: few

CDR3 DNA: TGCGCCAGCAGCTTGACTAGCGGGGCTAGCACAGATACGCAGTATTTT
CDR3 protein: CASSLTSGASTDTQYF
CDR3 length: 16
D gene: TRBD2
J gene: TRBJ2-3
V gene: TRBV5-1
clone size: once

CDR3 DNA: TGTGCCAGCAGTGTGGAGGGCTCCTCTCTAGATACGCAGTATTTT
CDR3 protein: CASSVEGSSLDTQYF
CDR3 length: 15
D gene: .
J gene: TRBJ2-3
V gene: TRBV2
clone size: .

CDR3 DNA: TGCGCCAGCAGCTTGAACCACAGGGAGTGGTATTTT
CDR3 protein: CASSLNHREWYF
CDR3 length: 12
D gene: .
J gene: TRBJ2-3
V gene: TRBV5-1
clone size: few

CDR3 DNA: TGTGCCTGGAGTAGGGGGGGGTCTGGAAACACCATATATTTT
CDR3 protein: CAWSRGGSGNTIYF
CDR3 length: 14
D gene: .
J gene: TRBJ1-3
V gene: TRBV30
clone size: .

CDR3 DNA: TGTGCCAGCAGTGCTAGCGGGACACTGAACACCGGGGAGCTGTTTTTT
CDR3 protein: CASSASGTLNTGELFF
CDR3 length: 16
D gene: TRBD2
J gene: TRBJ2-2
V gene: TRBV6-4
clone size: .

CDR3 DNA: TGTGCTAGTGGTTCGACAACGGGTGGGGAGCAGTACTTC
CDR3 protein: CASGSTTGGEQYF
CDR3 length: 13
D gene: .
J gene: TRBJ2-7
V gene: TRBV12-5
clone size: .

CDR3 DNA: TGTGCCAGCAGCGTAGGGAACGGGGGGCCCTATGGCTACACCTTC
CDR3 protein: CASSVGNGGPYGYTF
CDR3 length: 15
D gene: .
J gene: TRBJ1-2
V gene: TRBV9
clone size: medium-sized

CDR3 DNA: TGTGCCAGTAGTATGGGTTTGAGGGGGCAAGAGACCCAGTACTTC
CDR3 protein: CASSMGLRGQETQYF
CDR3 length: 15
D gene: .
J gene: TRBJ2-5
V gene: TRBV19
clone size: few

CDR3 DNA: TGTGCCAGCAGTGATGCCGGGGGGGTCTACGAGCAGTACTTC
CDR3 protein: CASSDAGGVYEQYF
CDR3 length: 14
D gene: TRBD2
J gene: TRBJ2-7
V gene: TRBV2
clone size: .

CDR3 DNA: TGTGCCAGCAGCTTAGTCCACAGGGGCCAAGAGACCCAGTACTTC
CDR3 protein: CASSLVHRGQETQYF
CDR3 length: 15
D gene: TRBD1
J gene: TRBJ2-5
V gene: TRBV7-9
clone size: .

CDR3 DNA: TGTGCCAGCAGCGTAGCAGCACAGCGGGCCGGGGAGCTGTTTTTT
CDR3 protein: CASSVAAQRAGELFF
CDR3 length: 15
D gene: .
J gene: TRBJ2-2
V gene: TRBV9
clone size: .

CDR3 DNA: TGTGCTAGTGGTTTGGTACTCGGGGGAACAGATACGCAGTATTTT
CDR3 protein: CASGLVLGGTDTQYF
CDR3 length: 15
D gene: .
J gene: TRBJ2-3
V gene: TRBV12-5
clone size: .

CDR3 DNA: TGCGCCAGCAGCCAAGATCGATGGACTGAATCCTACGAGCAGTACTTC
CDR3 protein: CASSQDRWTESYEQYF
CDR3 length: 16
D gene: .
J gene: TRBJ2-7
V gene: TRBV4-1
clone size: .

CDR3 DNA: TGTGCCAGCAGCTTGGAGGGCCTCGGGCTAGCGGAGTCTAACACCGGGGAGCTGTTTTTT
CDR3 protein: CASSLEGLGLAESNTGELFF
CDR3 length: 20
D gene: TRBD2
J gene: TRBJ2-2
V gene: TRBV5-4
clone size: .

CDR3 DNA: TGCGCCAGCAGCCAGGGGGGGTACGAGCAGTACTTC
CDR3 protein: CASSQGGYEQYF
CDR3 length: 12
D gene: .
J gene: TRBJ2-7
V gene: TRBV5-1
clone size: .

CDR3 DNA: TGTGCCAGCAGTTTATTTGGGGGGGGAGGCTACACCTTC
CDR3 protein: CASSLFGGGGYTF
CDR3 length: 13
D gene: .
J gene: TRBJ1-2
V gene: TRBV27
clone size: .

CDR3 DNA: TGTGCCAGCAGCTTAGTGGGGACTAGCGCCAACAATGAGCAGTTCTTC
CDR3 protein: CASSLVGTSANNEQFF
CDR3 length: 16
D gene: TRBD2
J gene: TRBJ2-1
V gene: TRBV11-3
clone size: .

CDR3 DNA: TGTGCCAGTAGTCCGAGCCGGAATACGCAGTATTTT
CDR3 protein: CASSPSRNTQYF
CDR3 length: 12
D gene: .
J gene: TRBJ2-3
V gene: TRBV19
clone size: once

CDR3 DNA: TGTGCCAGCAGCCCGTTGGGCAGTGGGTCTAGCGGGAGTGGTGAGCAGTTCTTC
CDR3 protein: CASSPLGSGSSGSGEQFF
CDR3 length: 18
D gene: TRBD2
J gene: TRBJ2-1
V gene: TRBV7-3
clone size: .

CDR3 DNA: TGTGCCAGCAGCGGACTAGCGGTTAGCACAGATACGCAGTATTTT
CDR3 protein: CASSGLAVSTDTQYF
CDR3 length: 15
D gene: TRBD2
J gene: TRBJ2-3
V gene: TRBV6-1
clone size: .

CDR3 DNA: TGTGCCAGCCAAAGGGGGACCTCGGCCCCATATTCACCCCTCCACTTT
CDR3 protein: CASQRGTSAPYSPLHF
CDR3 length: 16
D gene: .
J gene: TRBJ1-6
V gene: TRBV2
clone size: .

CDR3 DNA: TGCGCCAGCAGGGGGCGGGACTCCCAGGAGGTATTGATTCCTAATTCACCCCTCCACTTT
CDR3 protein: CASRGRDSQEVLIPNSPLHF
CDR3 length: 20
D gene: .
J gene: TRBJ1-6
V gene: TRBV5-1
clone size: .

CDR3 DNA: TGTGCCAGTAGTATAGGAGGGTCGGGGGATCAGCCCCAGCATTTT
CDR3 protein: CASSIGGSGDQPQHF
CDR3 length: 15
D gene: .
J gene: TRBJ1-5
V gene: TRBV19
clone size: .

CDR3 DNA: TGTGCCACCAGCCTAACTCCCACAGCGCCACGGGAGGACTATGGCTACACCTTC
CDR3 protein: CATSLTPTAPREDYGYTF
CDR3 length: 18
D gene: .
J gene: TRBJ1-2
V gene: TRBV15
clone size: .

CDR3 DNA: TGTGCCACACCCGGGGGGACAGGTTACTATGGCTACACCTTC
CDR3 protein: CATPGGTGYYGYTF
CDR3 length: 14
D gene: TRBD1
J gene: TRBJ1-2
V gene: TRBV7-9
clone size: .

CDR3 DNA: TGTGCCAGTAGTCCCAAATACGAGCAGTACTTC
CDR3 protein: CASSPKYEQYF
CDR3 length: 11
D gene: .
J gene: TRBJ2-7
V gene: TRBV19
clone size: few

CDR3 DNA: TGTGCCAGCAGCCCCCCAGCACAAGAGACCCAGTACTTC
CDR3 protein: CASSPPAQETQYF
CDR3 length: 13
D gene: .
J gene: TRBJ2-5
V gene: TRBV28
clone size: .

CDR3 DNA: TGTGCCAGCAGTGAGGAGGGCCCGAACACTGAAGCTTTCTTT
CDR3 protein: CASSEEGPNTEAFF
CDR3 length: 14
D gene: .
J gene: TRBJ1-1
V gene: TRBV2
clone size: .

CDR3 DNA: TGTGCCAGCTCAAACGGGAGTCCTAGTTACGAGCAGTACTTC
CDR3 protein: CASSNGSPSYEQYF
CDR3 length: 14
D gene: .
J gene: TRBJ2-7
V gene: TRBV18
clone size: .

CDR3 DNA: TGCGCCAGCAGCTTGGCTACTAGCGGAAATGAGCAGTTCTTC
CDR3 protein: CASSLATSGNEQFF
CDR3 length: 14
D gene: TRBD2
J gene: TRBJ2-1
V gene: TRBV5-1
clone size: .

CDR3 DNA: TGTGCCAGTAGTAATGCGGGACCCTCCCGGGAGCAGTACTTC
CDR3 protein: CASSNAGPSREQYF
CDR3 length: 14
D gene: .
J gene: TRBJ2-7
V gene: TRBV19
clone size: .

CDR3 DNA: TGCAGTGCCCAAGAAGCCTATGGCTACACCTTC
CDR3 protein: CSAQEAYGYTF
CDR3 length: 11
D gene: .
J gene: TRBJ1-2
V gene: TRBV20-1
clone size: .

CDR3 DNA: TGTGCCACGGGGGACCCCACAGATACGCAGTATTTT
CDR3 protein: CATGDPTDTQYF
CDR3 length: 12
D gene: .
J gene: TRBJ2-3
V gene: TRBV6-5
clone size: .

CDR3 DNA: TGTGCCAGCAGCTTAGCGGAGGGGACGACGAACGTCGTCTTT
CDR3 protein: CASSLAEGTTNVVF
CDR3 length: 14
D gene: .
J gene: TRBJ1-1
V gene: TRBV7-9
clone size: .

CDR3 DNA: TGTGCCAGCAGCCAAGCGGTGGGAGTAAGCAATGAGCAGTTCTTC
CDR3 protein: CASSQAVGVSNEQFF
CDR3 length: 15
D gene: .
J gene: TRBJ2-1
V gene: TRBV14
clone size: .

CDR3 DNA: TGCAGCGTTGAAGGGGCAGGCACTGAAGCTTTCTTT
CDR3 protein: CSVEGAGTEAFF
CDR3 length: 12
D gene: .
J gene: TRBJ1-1
V gene: TRBV29-1
clone size: .

CDR3 DNA: TGTGCCAGCAGCGTAGAGGGGGGGTACTATGGCTACACCTTC
CDR3 protein: CASSVEGGYYGYTF
CDR3 length: 14
D gene: .
J gene: TRBJ1-2
V gene: TRBV9
clone size: .

CDR3 DNA: TGTGCCAGCAGCTTAAACGGGGGCTCTGGAAACACCATATATTTT
CDR3 protein: CASSLNGGSGNTIYF
CDR3 length: 15
D gene: .
J gene: TRBJ1-3
V gene: TRBV7-9
clone size: .

CDR3 DNA: TGTGCCAGCTCCCAGGACCGGAACACTGAAGCTTTCTTT
CDR3 protein: CASSQDRNTEAFF
CDR3 length: 13
D gene: .
J gene: TRBJ1-1
V gene: TRBV2
clone size: .

CDR3 DNA: TGTGCCAGCATGAGGACCGACCACAGAAACAATGAGCAGTTCTTC
CDR3 protein: CASMRTDHRNNEQFF
CDR3 length: 15
D gene: .
J gene: TRBJ2-1
V gene: TRBV6-1
clone size: .

CDR3 DNA: TGTGCCTGGAGCGGCGGGCGGCGGAATCAGCCCCAGCATTTT
CDR3 protein: CAWSGGRRNQPQHF
CDR3 length: 14
D gene: .
J gene: TRBJ1-5
V gene: TRBV30
clone size: .

CDR3 DNA: TGTGCCAGCAGTCGGACTAGCGGGAACGTGGAGGATGAGCAGTTCTTC
CDR3 protein: CASSRTSGNVEDEQFF
CDR3 length: 16
D gene: TRBD2
J gene: TRBJ2-1
V gene: TRBV2
clone size: .

CDR3 DNA: TGTGCCAGCAGCCCATTGGGGGGAGCGGGATTAGGTTACGAGCAGTACTTC
CDR3 protein: CASSPLGGAGLGYEQYF
CDR3 length: 17
D gene: TRBD2
J gene: TRBJ2-7
V gene: TRBV7-9
clone size: .

CDR3 DNA: TGTGCCAGCAGTAAGGGGGGGGGCGCTGAAGCTTTCTTT
CDR3 protein: CASSKGGGAEAFF
CDR3 length: 13
D gene: .
J gene: TRBJ1-1
V gene: TRBV27
clone size: .